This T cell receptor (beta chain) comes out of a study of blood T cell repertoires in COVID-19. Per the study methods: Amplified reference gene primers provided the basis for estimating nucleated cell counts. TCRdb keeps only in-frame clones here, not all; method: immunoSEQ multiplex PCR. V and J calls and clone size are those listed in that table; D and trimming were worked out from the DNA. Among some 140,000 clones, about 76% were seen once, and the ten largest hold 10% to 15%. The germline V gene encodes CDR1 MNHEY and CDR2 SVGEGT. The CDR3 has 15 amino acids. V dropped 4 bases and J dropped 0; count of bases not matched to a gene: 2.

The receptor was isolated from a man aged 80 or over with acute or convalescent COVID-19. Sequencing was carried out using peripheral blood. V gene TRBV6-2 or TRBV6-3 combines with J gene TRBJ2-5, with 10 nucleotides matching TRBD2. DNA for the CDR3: TGTGCCAGCAGTTGGACTAGCGGAGACCAAGAGACCCAGTACTTC. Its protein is CASSWTSGDQETQYF.